Listed here are 12 T cell receptor beta chains from one sample, sequenced in a study of blood T cell repertoires in COVID-19. Using immunoSEQ multiplex PCR, the repertoire was profiled, and TCRdb retains in-frame clones only, with some absent. The table shows about 210,000 clones, with 75% to 90% occurring only once. The source material was PBMCs or T cells enriched from blood (not recorded which). These receptors were taken from a woman between 25 and 40 years old who had been exposed to COVID-19.

This sequence joins TRBV10-2 and TRBJ1-1, with D possibly TRBD1 on 5 matching bases. The CDR3 contains 12 residues. Per germline, CDR1 WSHSY and CDR2 SAAADI. Trimming shortened V by 5 bases and J by 3 bases, and 7 bases separated the two germline ends. Here the CDR3 reads CASSSGYTEAFF. CDR3 sequence (DNA): TGCGCCAGCAGTTCAGGGTACACTGAAGCTTTCTTT.

The chain carries TRBV9 and TRBJ1-5; D uncertain. CDR1 is SGDLS and CDR2 is YYNGEE in the germline V gene. The CDR3 has 14 residues. The ends were cut back, 3 bases at V and 6 bases at J, with 13 bases in the middle. CDR3 DNA: TGTGCCAGCAGCGACAGTCCCGCGGGTCAGCCCCAGCATTTT. It is translated as CASSDSPAGQPQHF.

V usage is TRBV7-8 and J usage is TRBJ1-1; TRBD1 matches 10 bases. The CDR3 consists of 14 residues. Germline V gives CDR1 SGHVS, CDR2 FQNEAQ. The V gene end was trimmed by 5 bases and the J gene end by 10 bases; junction bases not matched to a gene: 10. The CDR3 DNA reads as TGTGCCAGCAGCCCCAAGGGACAGGGGCTCGGAGCTTTCTTT. It encodes CASSPKGQGLGAFF.

Points on this clone: The same CDR3 arises from other DNA sequences in this sample as well. The chain employs TRBV9 and TRBJ2-3, with 8 positions matching TRBD2. The V gene's germline CDR1 is SGDLS and CDR2 YYNGEE. Trimming took 0 bases from V and 3 from J; bases not matched to a gene: 3. The CDR3 has 15 residues. The CDR3, as DNA: TGTGCCAGCAGCGTAGCGGCGGGGGGTACAGATACGCAGTATTTT. It encodes CASSVAAGGTDTQYF.

V is TRBV9 and J is TRBJ2-2, with 8 bases lining up with TRBD1. CDR1 is SGDLS and CDR2 is YYNGEE in the germline V gene. V shed 4 bases, J shed 1 base, and the junction held 15 bases outside the gene matches. This CDR3 comprises 19 residues. The CDR3 protein is CASSHPAIPGTGNTGELFF. The CDR3 nucleotides read TGTGCCAGCAGCCACCCAGCCATCCCCGGGACAGGGAACACCGGGGAGCTGTTTTTT. The full variable domain, in which reference TRBV9 and TRBJ2-2 provide the parts outside the CDR3, is DSGVTQTPKHLITATGQRVTLRCSPRSGDLSVYWYQQSLDQGLQFLIQYYNGEERAKGNILERFSAQQFPDLHSELNLSSLELGDSALYFCASSHPAIPGTGNTGELFFGEGSRLTVL.

V is TRBV5-1 and J is TRBJ2-2; no definite D call. The CDR3 runs 16 residues. From germline, CDR1 is SGHRS and CDR2 YFSETQ. V was clipped by 5 bases and J by 8 bases, with 22 bases between them. CDR3 sequence (DNA): TGCGCCAGCAGAGAAAACCCCGCAGGCCGCATAGGGGAGCTGTTTTTT. It codes for CASRENPAGRIGELFF.

This clone occurred a few times. The chain recombines TRBV6-5 with TRBJ1-1, with 7 bases lining up with TRBD1. Germline values: CDR1 MNHEY, CDR2 SVGAGI. V lost 8 bases, J lost 1 base, and 4 bases stayed unmatched. The CDR3 is 13 amino acids. CDR3 in DNA: TGTGCCAGCGATAGGACAGGGAACACTGAAGCTTTCTTT. The encoded protein is CASDRTGNTEAFF.

This chain uses TRBV19 with TRBJ2-7, with TRBD1 matching over 7 bases. CDR1 and CDR2 (germline): LNHDA, SQIVND (reference sequence). The length of the CDR3 is 12 residues. Trimming took 4 bases from V and 7 from J; bases not matched to a gene: 4. The CDR3 sequence: CASSTRQGEQYF. DNA of the CDR3: TGTGCCAGTAGTACCCGACAGGGAGAGCAGTACTTC.

This sequence joins TRBV21-1 and TRBJ1-5; the D call of TRBD1 is as the table states it, not checked on the DNA. TRBV21-1 is a recognized pseudogene. The CDR3 is 15 residues long. The CDR3 DNA reads TGTGCCAGCAGCATCCGGGACAGGGGACGTCAGCCCCAGCATTTT. Translated, it gives CASSIRDRGRQPQHF.

This rearrangement joins TRBV2 to TRBJ2-2; D possibly corresponds to TRBD2 (5 bases). The CDR3 is 13 amino acids. V shed 10 bases and J shed 1 base, with 10 bases lying between them. Germline CDR1 is SNHLY and CDR2 is FYNNEI. The CDR3 loop reads CATREENTGELFF. The CDR3 DNA reads TGTGCCACCCGGGAAGAGAACACCGGGGAGCTGTTTTTT.

The chain couples TRBV5-1 to TRBJ1-4; no definite D call. The CDR3 is made up of 16 amino acids. V lost 0 bases and J 7 bases, leaving 16 bases between the germline ends. The germline gives CDR1 SGHRS, CDR2 YFSETQ. The CDR3 reads CASSLGAGEASEKLFF. In nucleotides, the CDR3 is TGCGCCAGCAGCTTGGGGGCCGGGGAGGCGAGTGAAAAACTGTTTTTT. The variable domain in full, with the rest retrieved from reference TRBV5-1 and TRBJ1-4, is KAGVTQTPRYLIKTRGQQVTLSCSPISGHRSVSWYQQTPGQGLQFLFEYFSETQRNKGNFPGRFSGRQFSNSRSEMNVSTLELGDSALYLCASSLGAGEASEKLFFGSGTQLSVL.

Only one count was recorded for this clone. The chain recombines TRBV18 with TRBJ2-1; the match to TRBD1 covers 8 bases. The junction had 5 bases not matched to a gene; V was cut back by 4 bases and J by 3 bases. CDR3 length: 15 amino acids. Germline CDR1 and CDR2: KGHSH and LQKENI. This CDR3 reads CASSLGTGYYNEQFF. The CDR3 DNA is TGTGCCAGCTCACTCGGGACAGGCTACTACAATGAGCAGTTCTTC.